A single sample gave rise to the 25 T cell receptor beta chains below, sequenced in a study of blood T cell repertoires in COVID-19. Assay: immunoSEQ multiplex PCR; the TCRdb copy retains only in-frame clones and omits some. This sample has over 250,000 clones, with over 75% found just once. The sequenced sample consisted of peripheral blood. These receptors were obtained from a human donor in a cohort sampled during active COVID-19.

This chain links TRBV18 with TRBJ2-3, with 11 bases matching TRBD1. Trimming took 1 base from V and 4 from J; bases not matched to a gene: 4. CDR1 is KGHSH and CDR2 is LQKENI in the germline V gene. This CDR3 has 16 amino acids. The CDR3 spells CASSPRTGGAADTQYF. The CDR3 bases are TGTGCCAGCTCACCACGGACAGGGGGCGCCGCAGATACGCAGTATTTT.

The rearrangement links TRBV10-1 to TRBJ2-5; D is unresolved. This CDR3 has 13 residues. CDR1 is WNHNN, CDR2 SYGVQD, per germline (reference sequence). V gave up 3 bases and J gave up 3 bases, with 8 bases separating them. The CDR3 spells CASSDSSKETQYF. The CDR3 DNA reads TGCGCCAGCAGTGACTCTAGTAAAGAGACCCAGTACTTC.

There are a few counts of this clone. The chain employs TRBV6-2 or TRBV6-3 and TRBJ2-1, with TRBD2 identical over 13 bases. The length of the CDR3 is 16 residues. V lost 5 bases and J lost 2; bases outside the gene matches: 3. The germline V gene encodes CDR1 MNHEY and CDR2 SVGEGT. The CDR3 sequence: CASSRTSGRTYNEQFF. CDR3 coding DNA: TGTGCCAGCAGTCGGACTAGCGGGAGAACCTACAATGAGCAGTTCTTC.

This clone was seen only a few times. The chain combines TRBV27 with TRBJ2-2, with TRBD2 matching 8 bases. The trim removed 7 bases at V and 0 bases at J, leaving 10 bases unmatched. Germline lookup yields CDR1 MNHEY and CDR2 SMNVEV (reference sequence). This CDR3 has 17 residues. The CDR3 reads CASKTAPGLANTGELFF. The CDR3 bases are TGTGCCAGCAAAACCGCTCCGGGACTAGCGAACACCGGGGAGCTGTTTTTT.

CDR3 in amino acids: CASRKLMQGAQGYTF. The CDR3 nucleotides read TGTGCCAGCAGAAAATTAATGCAGGGGGCGCAGGGCTACACCTTC. This sequence joins TRBV6-5 and TRBJ1-2; 8 bases are shared with TRBD1. There are 15 residues in the CDR3. Looked up from germline, CDR1 is MNHEY and CDR2 is SVGAGI. Losses at the gene ends were 6 bases for V and 8 bases for J; bases not matched to a gene: 14.

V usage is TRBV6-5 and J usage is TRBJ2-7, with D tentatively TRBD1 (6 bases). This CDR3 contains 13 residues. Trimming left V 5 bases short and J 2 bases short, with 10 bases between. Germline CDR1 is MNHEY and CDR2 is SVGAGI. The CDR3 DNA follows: TGTGCCAGCAGTAGACAGGAACCCTACGAGCAGTACTTC. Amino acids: CASSRQEPYEQYF.

In DNA form, the CDR3 reads TGTGCCAGCAGCTTCCAAATGGGACTAGCGGGTTACGGGAATACGCAGTATTTT. Translated: CASSFQMGLAGYGNTQYF. The chain links TRBV7-2 to TRBJ2-3, with TRBD2 matching 12 bases. Losses at the gene ends were 3 bases for V and 7 bases for J; bases not matched to a gene: 14. Germline V gene data show CDR1 as SGHTA and CDR2 as FQGNSA. The CDR3 has 18 amino acids. The full variable domain, in which reference TRBV7-2 and TRBJ2-3 provide the parts outside the CDR3, is GAGVSQSPSNKVTEKGKDVELRCDPISGHTALYWYRQSLGQGLEFLIYFQGNSAPDKSGLPSDRFSAERTGGSVSTLTIQRTQQEDSAVYLCASSFQMGLAGYGNTQYFGPGTRLTVL.

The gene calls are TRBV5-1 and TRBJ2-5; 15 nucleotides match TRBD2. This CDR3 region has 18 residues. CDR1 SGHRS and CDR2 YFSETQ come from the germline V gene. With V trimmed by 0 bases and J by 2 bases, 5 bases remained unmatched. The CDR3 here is CASSLGGTSGRMQETQYF. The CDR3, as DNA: TGCGCCAGCAGCTTGGGAGGGACTAGCGGGAGGATGCAAGAGACCCAGTACTTC.

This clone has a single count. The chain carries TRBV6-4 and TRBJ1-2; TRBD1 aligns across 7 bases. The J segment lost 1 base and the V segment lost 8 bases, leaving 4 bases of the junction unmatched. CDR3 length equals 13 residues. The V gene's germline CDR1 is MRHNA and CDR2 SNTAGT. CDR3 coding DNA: TGTGCCAGCTTCGGACAGGTTAACTATGGCTACACCTTC. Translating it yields CASFGQVNYGYTF.

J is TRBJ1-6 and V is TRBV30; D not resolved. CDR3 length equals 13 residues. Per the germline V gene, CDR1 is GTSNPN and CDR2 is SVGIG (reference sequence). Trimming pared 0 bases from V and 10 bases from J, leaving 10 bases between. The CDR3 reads CAWSVPPRSPLHF. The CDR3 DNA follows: TGTGCCTGGAGTGTACCCCCGAGATCACCCCTCCACTTT.

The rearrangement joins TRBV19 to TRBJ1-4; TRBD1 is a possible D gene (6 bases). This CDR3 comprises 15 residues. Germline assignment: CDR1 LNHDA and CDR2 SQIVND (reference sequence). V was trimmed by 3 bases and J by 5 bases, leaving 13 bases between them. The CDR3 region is CASSILDRENEKLFF. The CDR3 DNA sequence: TGTGCCAGTAGTATCCTGGACAGAGAAAATGAAAAACTGTTTTTT.

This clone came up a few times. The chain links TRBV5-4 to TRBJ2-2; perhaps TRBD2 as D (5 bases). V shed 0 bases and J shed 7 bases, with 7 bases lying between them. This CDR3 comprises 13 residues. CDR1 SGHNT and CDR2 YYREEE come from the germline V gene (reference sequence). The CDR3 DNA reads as TGTGCCAGCAGCTTGGCCGGGAACGGGGAGCTGTTTTTT. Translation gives CASSLAGNGELFF.

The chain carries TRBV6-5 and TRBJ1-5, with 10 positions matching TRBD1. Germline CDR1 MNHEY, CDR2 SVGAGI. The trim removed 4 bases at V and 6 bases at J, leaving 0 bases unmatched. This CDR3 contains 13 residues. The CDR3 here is CASSWTGGQPQHF. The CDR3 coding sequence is TGTGCCAGCAGTTGGACAGGGGGTCAGCCCCAGCATTTT.

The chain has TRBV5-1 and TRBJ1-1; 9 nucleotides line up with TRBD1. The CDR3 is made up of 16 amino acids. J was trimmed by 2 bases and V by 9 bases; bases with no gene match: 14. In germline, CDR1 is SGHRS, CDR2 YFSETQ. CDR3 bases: TGCGCCACTCGTCCGGGACAGGGTCGAGGTAACACTGAAGCTTTCTTT. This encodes CATRPGQGRGNTEAFF. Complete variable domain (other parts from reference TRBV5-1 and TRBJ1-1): KAGVTQTPRYLIKTRGQQVTLSCSPISGHRSVSWYQQTPGQGLQFLFEYFSETQRNKGNFPGRFSGRQFSNSRSEMNVSTLELGDSALYLCATRPGQGRGNTEAFFGQGTRLTVV.

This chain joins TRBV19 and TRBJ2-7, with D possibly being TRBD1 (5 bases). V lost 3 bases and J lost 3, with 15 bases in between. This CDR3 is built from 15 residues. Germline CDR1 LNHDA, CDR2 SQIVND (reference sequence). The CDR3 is CASSIGAGRFYEQYF. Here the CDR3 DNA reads TGTGCCAGTAGTATTGGGGCAGGACGATTCTACGAGCAGTACTTC.

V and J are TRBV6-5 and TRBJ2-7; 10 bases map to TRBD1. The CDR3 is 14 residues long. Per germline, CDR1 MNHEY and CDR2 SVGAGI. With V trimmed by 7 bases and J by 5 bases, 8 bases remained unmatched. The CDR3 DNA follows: TGTGCCAGCATCTCCCGGGACAGGGGCAACGAGCAGTACTTC. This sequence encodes CASISRDRGNEQYF.

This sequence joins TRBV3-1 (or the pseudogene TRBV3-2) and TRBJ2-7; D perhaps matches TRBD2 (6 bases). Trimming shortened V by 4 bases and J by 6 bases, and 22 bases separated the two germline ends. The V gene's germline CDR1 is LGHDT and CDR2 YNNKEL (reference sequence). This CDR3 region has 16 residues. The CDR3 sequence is CASSRRGGASHGEQYF. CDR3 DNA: TGTGCCAGCAGCCGGCGCGGCGGGGCCAGTCACGGCGAGCAGTACTTC.

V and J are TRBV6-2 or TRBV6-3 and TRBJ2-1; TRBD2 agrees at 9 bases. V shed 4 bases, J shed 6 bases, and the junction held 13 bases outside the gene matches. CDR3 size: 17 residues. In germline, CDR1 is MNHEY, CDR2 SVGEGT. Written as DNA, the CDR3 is TGTGCCAGCAGTTTCTTAACGGGACTAGCAGGACTCAATGAGCAGTTCTTC. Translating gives CASSFLTGLAGLNEQFF.

For the CDR3, the DNA is TGTGCCAGCAGCTTAGGAGGGGGCACGCTGGCTAATTCACCCCTCCACTTT. It yields the protein CASSLGGGTLANSPLHF. V and J are TRBV7-9 and TRBJ1-6, with TRBD1 identical over 7 bases. Unmatched junction bases numbered 9, after V lost 1 base and J lost 6 bases. The V gene's germline CDR1 is SEHNR and CDR2 FQNEAQ (reference sequence). The CDR3 length is 17 residues.

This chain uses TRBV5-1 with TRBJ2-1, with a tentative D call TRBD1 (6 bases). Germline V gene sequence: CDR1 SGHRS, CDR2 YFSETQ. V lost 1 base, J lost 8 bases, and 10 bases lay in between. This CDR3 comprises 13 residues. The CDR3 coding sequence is TGCGCCAGCAGCTTGCCACAGGGCGATGAGCAGTTCTTC. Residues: CASSLPQGDEQFF.

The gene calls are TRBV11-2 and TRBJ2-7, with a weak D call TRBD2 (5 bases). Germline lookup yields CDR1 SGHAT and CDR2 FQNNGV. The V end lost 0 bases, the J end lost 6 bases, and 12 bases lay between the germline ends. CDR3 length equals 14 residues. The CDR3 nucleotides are TGTGCCAGCAGCTTAGAGAGGTTTCGGGGCGAGCAGTACTTC. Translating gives CASSLERFRGEQYF.

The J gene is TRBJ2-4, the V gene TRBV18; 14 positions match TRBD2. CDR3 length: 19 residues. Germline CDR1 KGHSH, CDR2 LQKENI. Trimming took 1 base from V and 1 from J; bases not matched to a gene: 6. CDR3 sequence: CASSPLGLAGGSAKNIQYF. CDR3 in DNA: TGTGCCAGCTCACCACTAGGACTAGCGGGAGGCTCGGCCAAAAACATTCAGTACTTC.

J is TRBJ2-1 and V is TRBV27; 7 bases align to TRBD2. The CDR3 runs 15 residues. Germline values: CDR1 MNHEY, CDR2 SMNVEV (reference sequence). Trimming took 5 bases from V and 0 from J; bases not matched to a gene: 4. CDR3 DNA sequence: TGTGCCAGCAGTCGTAGCGGGCCCTCCTACAATGAGCAGTTCTTC. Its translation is CASSRSGPSYNEQFF.

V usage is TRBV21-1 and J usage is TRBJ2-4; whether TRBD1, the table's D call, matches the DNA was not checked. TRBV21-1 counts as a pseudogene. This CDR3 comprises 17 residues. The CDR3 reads CASSADSKLRAKNIQYF. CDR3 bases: TGTGCCAGCAGCGCGGACAGCAAACTCCGAGCCAAAAACATTCAGTACTTC.

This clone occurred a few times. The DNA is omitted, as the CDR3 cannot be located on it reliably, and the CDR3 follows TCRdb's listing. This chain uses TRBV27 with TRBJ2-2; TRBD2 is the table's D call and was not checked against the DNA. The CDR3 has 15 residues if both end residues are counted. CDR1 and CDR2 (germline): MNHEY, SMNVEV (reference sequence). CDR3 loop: CASSSSAGYTGELFF.